This T cell receptor (beta chain) was observed in a study of Ad26.COV2.S vaccination and SARS-CoV-2 variants. Study-level information: Dosing was one shot or two shots 56 days apart. Regarding the study as a whole: Possible underestimation of total T cell responses by the TCR breadth and depth analyses was noted. Marked by substantial breadth, spike-specific CD8+ and CD4+ T cell responses were reportedly seen after vaccination.

Generated by immunoSEQ multiplex PCR, the TCRdb table keeps only in-frame clones and is missing some. Here the sample spans fewer than 800,000 clones, roughly 90% being singletons. Germline CDR1 is LGHDT and CDR2 is YNNKEL (reference sequence). V was clipped by 1 base and J by 14 bases, with 6 bases between them. The CDR3 is made up of 11 amino acids. Treatment specified: some 20 received Ad26.COV2.S at low or high dose, single or two shots; 5 received placebo; per-sample allocation not given. Sampling took place 63 days after the first vaccine or placebo injection. In the vaccine, an Ad26 vector expressed the SARS-CoV-2 spike of the Wuhan strain. As for this clone: Its antigen is unknown.

The receptor was isolated from a person aged 18-60 years who received the Ad26.COV2.S COVID-19 vaccine or a placebo. The rearrangement joins TRBV3-1 (or the pseudogene TRBV3-2) to TRBJ1-6, with unresolved D. This specimen consisted of peripheral blood, obtained in a trial of Ad26.COV2.S vaccine versus placebo. The CDR3: CASSQGGALHF. The CDR3 nucleotides are TGTGCCAGCAGCCAAGGAGGAGCCCTCCACTTT.